Shown below are 7 T cell receptor beta chains from a single sample sequenced in a study of early T cells in non-severe SARS-CoV-2 infection. MiXCR, run by TCRdb on the 5' RACE reads, gives a single entry per CDR3 protein. The sample shows 120,000 or so distinct CDR3 sequences, about 12% of them seen only once. The sample in question was whole blood, obtained at baseline. All receptors derive from an adult who was a healthcare worker with PCR-confirmed SARS-CoV-2 infection or an uninfected control (not recorded which).

This clonotype was seen more than once but under ten times. The CDR3 sequence: CASSGQSYEQYF. The CDR3 DNA sequence: TGTGCCAGTTCCGGGCAGTCCTACGAGCAGTACTTC. V usage is TRBV2 and J usage is TRBJ2-7; D uncertain. The V end lost 9 bases, the J end lost 1 base, and 10 bases lay between the germline ends. There are 12 residues in the CDR3. Germline lookup yields CDR1 SNHLY and CDR2 FYNNEI.

In this sample, this clonotype turned up many times. The gene calls are TRBV7-9 and TRBJ2-1; possibly TRBD2 for D (6 bases). CDR3 length: 17 residues. Looked up from germline, CDR1 is SEHNR and CDR2 is FQNEAQ (reference sequence). Trimming removed 1 base from V and 8 bases from J, with 21 bases in between. CDR3 sequence: CASSLGPGTESGDEQFF. The CDR3, as DNA: TGTGCCAGCAGCTTAGGTCCCGGGACTGAGAGTGGAGATGAGCAGTTCTTC.

The sample holds a few counts of this clonotype. Mismatch with germline at one junction end may stem from a read error. V and J are TRBV20-1 and TRBJ2-7; tentatively, D is TRBD1 (6 bases). CDR1 DFQATT and CDR2 SNEGSKA come from the germline V gene (reference sequence). This CDR3 is 15 amino acids long. The CDR3 nucleotides read TGCAGGGCTACGACCGGGACAATGTTCTCCTACGAGCAGTACTTC. Translating gives CRATTGTMFSYEQYF.

This clonotype was counted many times. The chain has TRBV5-1 and TRBJ1-1; 8 nucleotides line up with TRBD1. The germline gives CDR1 SGHRS, CDR2 YFSETQ. The trim removed 3 bases at V and 4 bases at J, leaving 2 bases unmatched. The CDR3 has 13 residues. This CDR3 is CASSSGGGTEAFF. CDR3 DNA: TGCGCCAGCAGCTCAGGGGGCGGCACTGAAGCTTTCTTT.

Only a few counts were recorded for this clonotype. The chain uses TRBV6-6 and TRBJ1-1, with TRBD1 as a possible D gene (5 bases). V was pared by 7 bases and J by 5 bases, with 20 bases between. The length of the CDR3 is 15 residues. The V gene's germline CDR1 is MNHNY and CDR2 SVGAGI (reference sequence). The chain's CDR3 is CASTRLVGRRTEAFF. For the CDR3, the DNA is TGTGCCAGCACCCGATTGGTGGGGCGGAGGACTGAAGCTTTCTTT.

V and J are TRBV7-9 and TRBJ1-1; TRBD1 matches at 7 bases. CDR3 size: 13 residues. V dropped 5 bases and J dropped 10; count of bases not matched to a gene: 10. Per germline, CDR1 SEHNR and CDR2 FQNEAQ (reference sequence). CDR3 protein: CASSPPSDRVAFF. In nucleotides, the CDR3 is TGTGCCAGCAGCCCCCCGTCCGACAGGGTAGCTTTCTTT.

This clonotype was observed a handful of times. This rearrangement joins TRBV28 to TRBJ1-1, with a possible D match to TRBD1 (5 bases). Trimming took 5 bases from V and 6 from J, leaving 19 bases between them. The germline gives CDR1 MDHEN, CDR2 SYDVKM. This CDR3 comprises 15 residues. CDR3 loop: CASSPSGFGDPEAFF. In DNA form, the CDR3 reads TGTGCCAGCAGTCCATCAGGGTTCGGGGACCCTGAAGCTTTCTTT.